This T cell receptor (beta chain) appears in the sequencing data of a study of cytomegalovirus exposure and HLA in healthy donors. Details on this clone: As yet, its antigen is unknown.

Germline V CDR1 and CDR2: MGHRA, YSYEKL. Trimming took 3 bases from V and 2 from J, leaving 14 bases between them. The CDR3 sequence is 16 residues long. Study-wide points: Both high specificity and high sensitivity reportedly marked the classifier's diagnosis of cytomegalovirus status. Follow-up analysis later connected one missense variant in DCLRE1C with trimming of TCR beta V- and J-genes. Reportedly, TCR beta sequences accurately predicted HLA-A and HLA-B alleles in most subjects. By a later analysis, the bulk of CMV-associated TCR beta chains appeared HLA-restricted.

The PCR contained 60 Vbeta and 13 Jbeta primers. Sequencing used immunoSEQ multiplex PCR; TCRdb keeps in-frame clones, though not all of them. Of some 120,000 clones listed, approximately 68% are singletons. The sequence was obtained from a man aged 25 to 40 in good health and CMV-seropositive. Sample: PBMCs. The chain joins TRBV4-1 to TRBJ2-1, with a tentative D call TRBD2 (5 bases). CDR3 DNA: TGCGCCAGCAGCCACCTAGCCCGCCGGCCCTACAATGAGCAGTTCTTC. It specifies CASSHLARRPYNEQFF.